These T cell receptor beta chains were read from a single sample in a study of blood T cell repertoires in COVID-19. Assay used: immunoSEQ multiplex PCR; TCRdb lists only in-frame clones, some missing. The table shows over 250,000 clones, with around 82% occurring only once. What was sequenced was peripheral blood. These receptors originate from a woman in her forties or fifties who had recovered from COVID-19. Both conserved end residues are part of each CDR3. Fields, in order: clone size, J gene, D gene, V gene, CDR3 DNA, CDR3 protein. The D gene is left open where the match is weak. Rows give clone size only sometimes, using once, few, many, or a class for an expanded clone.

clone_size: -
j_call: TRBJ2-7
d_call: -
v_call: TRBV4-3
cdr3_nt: TGCGCCAGCAGCCAAGATTTTCAACTAGCCTCCTACGAGCAGTACTTC
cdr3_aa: CASSQDFQLASYEQYF

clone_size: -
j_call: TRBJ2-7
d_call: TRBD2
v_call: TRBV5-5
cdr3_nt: TGTGCCAGCAGCAGACTAGCGGGGGGGACCTACGAGCAGTACTTC
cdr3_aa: CASSRLAGGTYEQYF

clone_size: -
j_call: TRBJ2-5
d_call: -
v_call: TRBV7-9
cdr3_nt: TGTGCCAGCAGCCTCCTGTCGGAGACCCAGTACTTC
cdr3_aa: CASSLLSETQYF

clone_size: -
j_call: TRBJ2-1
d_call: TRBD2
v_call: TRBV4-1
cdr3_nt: TGCGCCAGCAGCCAAGAAGGACTAGCGGGCCGGGATGAGCAGTTCTTC
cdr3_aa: CASSQEGLAGRDEQFF

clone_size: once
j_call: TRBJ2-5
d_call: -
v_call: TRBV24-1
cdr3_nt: TGTGCCACCGCCCTCAGGCCGGGGGAGACCCAGTACTTC
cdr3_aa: CATALRPGETQYF

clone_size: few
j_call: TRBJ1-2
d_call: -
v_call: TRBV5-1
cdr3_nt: TGCGCCAGCAGCCCTGAGGGCAGTCTCTATGGCTACACCTTC
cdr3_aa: CASSPEGSLYGYTF

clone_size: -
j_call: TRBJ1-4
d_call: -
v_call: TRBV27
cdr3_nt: TGTGCCAGCAGTCCCTTCCCTGCAACTAATGAAAAACTGTTTTTT
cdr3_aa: CASSPFPATNEKLFF

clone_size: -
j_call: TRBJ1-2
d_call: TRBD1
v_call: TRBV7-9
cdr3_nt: TGTGCCAGCAGACCCCGGAACTGGGACAGGTCGGTTTATGGCTACACCTTC
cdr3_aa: CASRPRNWDRSVYGYTF

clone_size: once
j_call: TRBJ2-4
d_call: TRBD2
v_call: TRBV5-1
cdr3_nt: TGCGCCAGCACTCGGGGAGGGCATGGCAAAAACATTCAGTACTTC
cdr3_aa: CASTRGGHGKNIQYF

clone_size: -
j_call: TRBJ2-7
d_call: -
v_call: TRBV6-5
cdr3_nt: TGTGCCAGCAGTTACTTACGGAGACTGCAGTACTTC
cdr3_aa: CASSYLRRLQYF

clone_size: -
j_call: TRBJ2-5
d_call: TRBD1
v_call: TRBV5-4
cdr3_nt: TGTGCCAGCAGCTCCCAAGGGGGCGGCGGGGAGACCCAGTACTTC
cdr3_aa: CASSSQGGGGETQYF

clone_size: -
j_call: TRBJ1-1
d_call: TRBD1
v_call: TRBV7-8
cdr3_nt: TGTGCCAGCAGCTTGGAGTACAGTGGGACAGATGTCTTGCGGGCTTTCTTT
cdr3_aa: CASSLEYSGTDVLRAFF

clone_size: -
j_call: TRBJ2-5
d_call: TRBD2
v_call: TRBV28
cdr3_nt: TGTGCCAGCAGTTTAGGGCTAGCGGGAGGGCTAGAGACCCAGTACTTC
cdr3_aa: CASSLGLAGGLETQYF

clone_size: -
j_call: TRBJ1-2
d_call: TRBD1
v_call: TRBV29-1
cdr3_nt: TGCAGCGTTGTAGAGGCAGGGGGCGACTATGGCTACACCTTC
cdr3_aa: CSVVEAGGDYGYTF

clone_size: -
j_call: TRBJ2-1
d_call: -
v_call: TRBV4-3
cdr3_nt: TGCGCCAGCAGCCAAGGTAGCGAGGGTGATTCCTACAATGAGCAGTTCTTC
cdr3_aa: CASSQGSEGDSYNEQFF

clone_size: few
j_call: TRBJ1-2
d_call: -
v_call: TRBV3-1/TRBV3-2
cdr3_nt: TGTGCCAGCAGCCAAGGGACTACTTATGGCTACACCTTC
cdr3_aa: CASSQGTTYGYTF

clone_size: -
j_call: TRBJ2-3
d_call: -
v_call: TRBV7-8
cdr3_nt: TGTGCCAGCAGCTTAGTAAGGGGCACTAGCACAGATACGCAGTATTTT
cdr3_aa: CASSLVRGTSTDTQYF

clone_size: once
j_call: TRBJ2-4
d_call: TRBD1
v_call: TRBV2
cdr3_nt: TGTGCCAGCAACTCAGGGGGCAAAAACATTCAGTACTTC
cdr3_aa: CASNSGGKNIQYF

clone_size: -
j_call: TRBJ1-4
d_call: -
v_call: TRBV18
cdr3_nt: TGTGCCAGCTCACCACCCGGAAGGAGAGGGGGAGAAAAACTGTTTTTT
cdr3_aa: CASSPPGRRGGEKLFF

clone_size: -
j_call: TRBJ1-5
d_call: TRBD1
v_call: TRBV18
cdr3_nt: TGTGCCAGCTCCCCCGGGACAGGGGTTATTCAGCCCCAGCATTTT
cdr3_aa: CASSPGTGVIQPQHF

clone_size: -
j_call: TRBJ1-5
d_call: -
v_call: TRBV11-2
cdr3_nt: TGTGCCAGCAGCTTAGCGGGGGGGGAGCGGCCCCAGCATTTT
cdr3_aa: CASSLAGGERPQHF

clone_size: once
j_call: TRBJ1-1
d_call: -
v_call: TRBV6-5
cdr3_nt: TGTGCCAGCAGCAGACAGGTAGTTGAAGCTTTCTTT
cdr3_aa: CASSRQVVEAFF

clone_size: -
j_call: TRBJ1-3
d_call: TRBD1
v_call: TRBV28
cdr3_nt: TGTGCCAGCAGTGCTTCACAGGGGCGAGGAAACACCATATATTTT
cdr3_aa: CASSASQGRGNTIYF

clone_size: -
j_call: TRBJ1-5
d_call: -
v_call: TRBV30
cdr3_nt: TGTGCCTGGAGTATGGGGGGATCCTGGGGGCCCCAGCATTTT
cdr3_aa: CAWSMGGSWGPQHF

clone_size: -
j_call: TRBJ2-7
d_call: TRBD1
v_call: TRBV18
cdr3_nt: TGTGCCAGCTCACCGGCGGGACAGGGGGTAGAAGAGCAGTACTTC
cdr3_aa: CASSPAGQGVEEQYF

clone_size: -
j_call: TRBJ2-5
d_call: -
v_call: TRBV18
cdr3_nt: TGTGCCAGCTCACCACCGATGCGCCAAGAGACCCAGTACTTC
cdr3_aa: CASSPPMRQETQYF

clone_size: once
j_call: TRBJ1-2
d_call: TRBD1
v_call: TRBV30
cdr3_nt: TGTGCCTGGAACACAGGGGGCGCCTATGGCTACACCTTC
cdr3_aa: CAWNTGGAYGYTF

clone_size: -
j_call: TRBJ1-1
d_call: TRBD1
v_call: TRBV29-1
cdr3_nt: TGCAGCGTCCCCGGGACAGGGGGCCGCACTGAAGCTTTCTTT
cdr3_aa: CSVPGTGGRTEAFF

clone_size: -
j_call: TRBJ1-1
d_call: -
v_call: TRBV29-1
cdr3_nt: TGCAGCGGACAAACCATGTACACTGAAGCTTTCTTT
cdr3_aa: CSGQTMYTEAFF

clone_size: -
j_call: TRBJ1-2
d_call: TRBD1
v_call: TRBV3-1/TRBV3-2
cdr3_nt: TGTGCCACCGAGGAAGGGGGCGGCTACACCTTC
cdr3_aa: CATEEGGGYTF

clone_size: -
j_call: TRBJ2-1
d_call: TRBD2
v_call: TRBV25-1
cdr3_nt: TGTGCCAGCAATCGACACGGGACTAGCAGCAATGAGCAGTTCTTC
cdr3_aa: CASNRHGTSSNEQFF

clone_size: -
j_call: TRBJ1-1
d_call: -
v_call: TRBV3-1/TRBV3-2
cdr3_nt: TGTGCCAGCAGCCCCGGGGGGAACACTGAAGCTTTCTTT
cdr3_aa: CASSPGGNTEAFF

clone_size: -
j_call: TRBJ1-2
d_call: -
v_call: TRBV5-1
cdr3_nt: TGCGCCAGCAGCTTAGGGGAAGTGGCTTATGGCTACACCTTC
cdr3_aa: CASSLGEVAYGYTF

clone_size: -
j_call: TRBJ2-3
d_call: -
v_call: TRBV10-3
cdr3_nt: TGTGCCATCAGTAAGGGGGCGGGGAGCACAGATACGCAGTATTTT
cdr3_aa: CAISKGAGSTDTQYF

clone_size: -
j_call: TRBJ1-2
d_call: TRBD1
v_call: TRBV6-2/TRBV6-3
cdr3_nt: TGTGCCAGCAGTTACTCGGGACAGTTGACTAACTATGGCTACACCTTC
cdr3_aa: CASSYSGQLTNYGYTF

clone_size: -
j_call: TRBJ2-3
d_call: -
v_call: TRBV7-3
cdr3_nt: TGTGCCAGCAGCGGGACTAGCACAGATACGCAGTATTTT
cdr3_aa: CASSGTSTDTQYF

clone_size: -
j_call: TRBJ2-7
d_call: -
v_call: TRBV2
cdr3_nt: TGTGCCAGCAGTGAAGGGTTTAGAGGTTCCTACGAGCAGTACTTC
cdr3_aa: CASSEGFRGSYEQYF

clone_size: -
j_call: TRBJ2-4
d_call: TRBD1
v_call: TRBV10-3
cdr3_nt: TGTGCCATCAGTGAGTCGACAGGGGGCAAAAACATTCAGTACTTC
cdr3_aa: CAISESTGGKNIQYF

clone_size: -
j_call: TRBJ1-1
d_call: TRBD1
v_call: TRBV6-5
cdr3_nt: TGTGCCAGCAGTTACCGCCGGGACAGGGTCACTGAAGCTTTCTTT
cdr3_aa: CASSYRRDRVTEAFF

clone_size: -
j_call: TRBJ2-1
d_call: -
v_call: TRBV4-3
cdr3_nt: TGCGCCAGCAGCCAAGATTGGGCTACCTACAATGAGCAGTTCTTC
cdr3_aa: CASSQDWATYNEQFF

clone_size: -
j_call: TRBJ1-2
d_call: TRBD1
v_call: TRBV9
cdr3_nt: TGTGCCAGCAGCTCCCGGACAGGGAACTATGGCTACACCTTC
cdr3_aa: CASSSRTGNYGYTF

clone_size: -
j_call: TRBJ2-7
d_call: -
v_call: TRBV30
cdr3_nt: TGTGCCTGGAGTGTTGGCGGGGGCATCAACGAGCAGTACTTC
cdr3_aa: CAWSVGGGINEQYF